These 9 T cell receptor beta chains came from one sample sequenced in a study of cytomegalovirus exposure and HLA in healthy donors. Amplification used 60 Vbeta primers and 13 Jbeta primers. The protocol was immunoSEQ multiplex PCR, while the TCRdb copy is restricted to in-frame clones and leaves out a portion. The sample carries fewer than 90,000 clones, roughly 80% recorded once. The sample comprised PBMCs. The receptors stem from a man aged 25 to 40 in good health and CMV-seropositive.

This clone has just a few counts. This rearrangement joins TRBV4-1 to TRBJ1-1, with D hard to call. This CDR3 is 14 amino acids long. Germline-derived CDR1 and CDR2 are MGHRA and YSYEKL. V shed 0 bases and J shed 1 base, with 6 bases lying between them. The CDR3 here is CASSQEFGNTEAFF. The CDR3, as DNA: TGCGCCAGCAGCCAAGAATTCGGGAACACTGAAGCTTTCTTT.

This sequence joins TRBV6-5 and TRBJ2-7; D possibly corresponds to TRBD1 (6 bases). CDR1 MNHEY and CDR2 SVGAGI come from the germline V gene. CDR3 size: 14 residues. Trimming shortened V by 5 bases and J by 3 bases, and 14 bases separated the two germline ends. This chain's CDR3 is CASSPYRVGYEQYF. The CDR3 DNA follows: TGTGCCAGCAGTCCCTACAGGGTTGGCTACGAGCAGTACTTC.

This sequence joins TRBV4-3 and TRBJ1-5; D may be TRBD1 (5 bases). Germline V gives CDR1 LGHNA, CDR2 YSLEER. CDR3 length: 13 amino acids. With 0 bases removed from V and 9 bases from J, the gap between germline ends came to 9 bases. Here the CDR3 reads CASSQDREAPQHF. The CDR3 DNA sequence: TGCGCCAGCAGCCAAGACAGGGAGGCGCCCCAGCATTTT.

This clone has only a few counts. Other nucleotide sequences in the sample specify the same CDR3. The chain carries TRBV10-3 and TRBJ1-1, with D unclear. V was trimmed by 3 bases and J by 2 bases, leaving 7 bases between them. CDR3 length: 13 residues. Per germline, CDR1 ENHRY and CDR2 SYGVKD. In DNA form, the CDR3 reads TGTGCCATCAGTGAACGGGGAAACACTGAAGCTTTCTTT. As protein: CAISERGNTEAFF.

The J gene is TRBJ1-2, the V gene TRBV5-6; D perhaps matches TRBD1 (5 bases). Germline V gene data show CDR1 as SGHDT and CDR2 as YYEEEE. The CDR3 runs to 16 residues. Trimming removed 4 bases from V and 4 bases from J, with 20 bases in between. The CDR3 protein is CASSPRGRVGGYGYTF. CDR3 nucleotides: TGTGCCAGCAGCCCCCGCGGCAGGGTCGGGGGCTATGGCTACACCTTC.

The chain carries TRBV5-4 and TRBJ2-3, with 12 bases fitting TRBD2. The V gene's germline CDR1 is SGHNT and CDR2 YYREEE (reference sequence). Trimming removed 4 bases from V and 7 bases from J; junction bases left unmatched: 10. This CDR3 is built from 16 residues. CDR3 in DNA: TGTGCCAGCAGCACCTCTAGCGGGGGGGCCTCTTATACGCAGTATTTT. Translation gives CASSTSSGGASYTQYF.

This clone turned up a few times. The rearrangement joins TRBV5-1 to TRBJ1-1; 10 bases are shared with TRBD1. The CDR3 has 17 amino acids. The V gene end was trimmed by 1 base and the J gene end by 1 base; junction bases not matched to a gene: 7. CDR1 is SGHRS and CDR2 is YFSETQ in the germline V gene. CDR3 DNA: TGCGCCAGCAGCTTGTGGGACAGGGGACTTGGGAACACTGAAGCTTTCTTT. Translation: CASSLWDRGLGNTEAFF.

This chain uses TRBV2 with TRBJ2-4, with 10 bases fitting TRBD1. CDR1 and CDR2 from the germline V gene are SNHLY and FYNNEI. With V trimmed by 6 bases and J by 9 bases, 8 bases remained unmatched. The CDR3 has 14 residues. CDR3 residues: CASRAGTGVLIQYF. CDR3 DNA: TGTGCCAGCAGAGCCGGGACAGGGGTTCTCATTCAGTACTTC.

The V call is TRBV6-5, the J call TRBJ1-3, with no clear D. There are 15 residues in the CDR3. V shed 0 bases and J shed 4 bases, with 10 bases lying between them. Germline values: CDR1 MNHEY, CDR2 SVGAGI. The CDR3 DNA sequence: TGTGCCAGCAGTTACTCCCCGGTAACGGGAAACACCATATATTTT. Protein: CASSYSPVTGNTIYF.